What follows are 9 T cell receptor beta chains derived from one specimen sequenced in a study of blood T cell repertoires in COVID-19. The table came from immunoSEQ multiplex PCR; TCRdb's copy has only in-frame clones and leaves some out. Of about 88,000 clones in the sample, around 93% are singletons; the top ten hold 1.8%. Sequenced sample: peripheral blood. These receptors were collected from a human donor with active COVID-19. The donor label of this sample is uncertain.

The CDR3 coding sequence is TGCGCCAGCAGCTTGGACGCAACAGGGCAGTTCTTC. Residues: CASSLDATGQFF. The rearrangement joins TRBV5-1 to TRBJ2-1; weak D call: TRBD1 (5 bases). Germline lookup yields CDR1 SGHRS and CDR2 YFSETQ. The CDR3 contains 12 residues. Trimming removed 0 bases from V and 12 bases from J, with 10 bases in between.

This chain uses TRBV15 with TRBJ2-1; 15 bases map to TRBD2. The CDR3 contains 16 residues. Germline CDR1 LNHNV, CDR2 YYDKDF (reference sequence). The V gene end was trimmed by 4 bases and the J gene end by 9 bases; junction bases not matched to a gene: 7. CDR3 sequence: CATSTGLAGGLGEQFF. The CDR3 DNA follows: TGTGCCACCAGCACCGGACTAGCGGGGGGGTTGGGTGAGCAGTTCTTC.

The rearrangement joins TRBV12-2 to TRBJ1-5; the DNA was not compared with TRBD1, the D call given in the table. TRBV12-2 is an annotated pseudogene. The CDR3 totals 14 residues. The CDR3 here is CASRLATGSQPQHF. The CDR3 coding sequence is TGTGCAAGTCGCTTAGCGACAGGGTCCCAGCCCCAGCATTTT.

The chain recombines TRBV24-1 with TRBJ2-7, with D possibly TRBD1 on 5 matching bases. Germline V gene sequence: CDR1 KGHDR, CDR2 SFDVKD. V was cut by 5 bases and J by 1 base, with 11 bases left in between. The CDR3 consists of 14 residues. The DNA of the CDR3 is TGTGCCACCAGTGCGCAGGGTAGGTCCTACGAGCAGTACTTC. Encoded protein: CATSAQGRSYEQYF.

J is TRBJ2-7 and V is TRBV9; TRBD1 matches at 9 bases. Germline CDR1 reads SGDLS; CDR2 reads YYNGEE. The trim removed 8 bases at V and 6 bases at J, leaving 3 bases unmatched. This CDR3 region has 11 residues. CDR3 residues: CARRQGVEQYF. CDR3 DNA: TGTGCCAGAAGACAGGGGGTCGAGCAGTACTTC. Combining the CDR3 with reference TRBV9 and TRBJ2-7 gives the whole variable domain DSGVTQTPKHLITATGQRVTLRCSPRSGDLSVYWYQQSLDQGLQFLIQYYNGEERAKGNILERFSAQQFPDLHSELNLSSLELGDSALYFCARRQGVEQYFGPGTRLTVT.

CDR3 sequence: CASFVAGGHNEQFF. As DNA, the CDR3 is TGCGCCAGCTTTGTAGCGGGGGGCCACAATGAGCAGTTCTTC. V and J are TRBV5-1 and TRBJ2-1, with 10 bases lining up with TRBD2. This CDR3 has 14 residues. Germline V CDR1 and CDR2: SGHRS, YFSETQ. After removal of 7 bases from V and 5 bases from J, the junction contained 6 bases not matched to a gene.

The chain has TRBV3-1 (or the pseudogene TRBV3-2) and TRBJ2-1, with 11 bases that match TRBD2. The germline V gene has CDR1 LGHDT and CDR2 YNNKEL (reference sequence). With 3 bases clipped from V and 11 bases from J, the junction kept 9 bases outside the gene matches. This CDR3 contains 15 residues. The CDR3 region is CASSQLAGGVGKQFF. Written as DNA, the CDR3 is TGTGCCAGCAGCCAGCTAGCGGGGGGAGTGGGTAAGCAGTTCTTC.

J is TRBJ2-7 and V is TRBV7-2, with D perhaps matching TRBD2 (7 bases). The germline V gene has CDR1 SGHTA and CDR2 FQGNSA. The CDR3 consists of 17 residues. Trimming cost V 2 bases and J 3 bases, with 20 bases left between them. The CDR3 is CASSLFRGGPGFYEQYF. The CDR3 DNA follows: TGTGCCAGCAGCTTATTTCGCGGGGGCCCCGGTTTCTACGAGCAGTACTTC.

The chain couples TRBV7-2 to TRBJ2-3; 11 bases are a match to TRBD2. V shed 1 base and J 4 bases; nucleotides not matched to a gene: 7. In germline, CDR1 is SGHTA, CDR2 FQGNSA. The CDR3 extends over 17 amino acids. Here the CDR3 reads CASSLDLSGGASDTQYF. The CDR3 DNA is TGTGCCAGCAGCTTAGACCTTAGCGGGGGGGCCTCAGATACGCAGTATTTT.